The TCR beta chain under discussion was sequenced for a study of blood T cell repertoires in COVID-19. Study-level information: Both acute and convalescent COVID-19 samples were obtained from the United States, Italy and Spain. From T cells, B-cell-depleted T cells, or PBMCs came the material, which was cDNA or gDNA.

V dropped 5 bases and J dropped 1 base, with 12 bases sitting between them. Germline V gene sequence: CDR1 KGHSH, CDR2 LQKENI. CDR3 size: 15 residues. Source study methods: Estimates of nucleated cell counts were drawn from the amplification of reference gene primers. The assay was immunoSEQ multiplex PCR, and TCRdb's table has in-frame clones only and misses some. V and J calls and clone size come straight from that table; D and trimming were deduced from the DNA. In the table there are tens of thousands of clones, approximately 89% of which are singletons. The V call is TRBV18, the J call TRBJ1-5, with TRBD1 as a possible D gene (6 bases). The source is a man in his fifties or sixties with acute or convalescent COVID-19. Sequencing was performed on peripheral blood. CDR3 nucleotides: TGTGCCAGCTCAAGGGGGGAGGGGAGCAATCAGCCCCAGCATTTT. Translated: CASSRGEGSNQPQHF.